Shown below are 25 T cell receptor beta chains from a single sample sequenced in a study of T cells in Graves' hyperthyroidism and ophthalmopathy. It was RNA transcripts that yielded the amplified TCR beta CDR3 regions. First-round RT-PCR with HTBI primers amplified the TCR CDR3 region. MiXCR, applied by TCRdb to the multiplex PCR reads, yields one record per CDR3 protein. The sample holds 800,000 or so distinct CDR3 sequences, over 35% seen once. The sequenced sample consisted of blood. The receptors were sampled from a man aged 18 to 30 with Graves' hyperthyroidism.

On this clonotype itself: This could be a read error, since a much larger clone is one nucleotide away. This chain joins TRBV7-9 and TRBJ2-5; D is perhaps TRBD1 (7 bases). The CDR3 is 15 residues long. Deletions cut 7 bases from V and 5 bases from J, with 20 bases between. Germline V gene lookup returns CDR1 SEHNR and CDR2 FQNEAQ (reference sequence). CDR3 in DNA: TGTGCCAGCATCACCGAACAGGGGAGGACGGAGACCCAGTACTTC. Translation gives CASITEQGRTETQYF.

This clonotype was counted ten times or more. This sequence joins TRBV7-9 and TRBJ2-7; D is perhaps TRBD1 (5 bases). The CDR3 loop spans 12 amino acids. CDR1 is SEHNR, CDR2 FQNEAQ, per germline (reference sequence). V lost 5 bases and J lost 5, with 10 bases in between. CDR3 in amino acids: CASSNLRDEQYF. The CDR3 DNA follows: TGTGCCAGCAGCAACCTCAGGGACGAGCAGTACTTC.

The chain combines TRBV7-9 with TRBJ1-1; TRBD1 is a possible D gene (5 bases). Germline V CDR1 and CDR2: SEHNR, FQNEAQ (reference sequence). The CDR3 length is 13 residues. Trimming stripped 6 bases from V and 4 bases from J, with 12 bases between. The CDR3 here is CASSSGAATEAFF. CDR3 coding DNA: TGTGCCAGCAGTTCTGGGGCGGCCACTGAAGCTTTCTTT.

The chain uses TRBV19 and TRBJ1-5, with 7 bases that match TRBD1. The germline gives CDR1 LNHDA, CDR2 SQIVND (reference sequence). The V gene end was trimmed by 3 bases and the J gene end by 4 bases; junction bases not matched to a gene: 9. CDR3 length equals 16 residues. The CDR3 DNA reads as TGTGCCAGTAGTATGACAGGGCGGGGGCCAAATCAGCCCCAGCATTTT. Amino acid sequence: CASSMTGRGPNQPQHF.

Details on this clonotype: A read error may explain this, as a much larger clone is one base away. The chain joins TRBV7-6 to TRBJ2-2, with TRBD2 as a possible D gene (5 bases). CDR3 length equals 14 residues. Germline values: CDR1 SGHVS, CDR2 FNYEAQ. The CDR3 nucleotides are TGTGCCAGCAGTGATGACCTCTACACCGGGGAGCTGCTTTTT. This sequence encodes CASSDDLYTGELLF.

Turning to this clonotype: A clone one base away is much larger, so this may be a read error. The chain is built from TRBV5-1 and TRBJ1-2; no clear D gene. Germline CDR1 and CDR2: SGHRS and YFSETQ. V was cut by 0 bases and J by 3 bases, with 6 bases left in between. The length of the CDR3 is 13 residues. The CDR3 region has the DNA TGCGCCAGCAGCTTGGCAGAGCACTATGGCTACACCTTC. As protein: CASSLAEHYGYTF.

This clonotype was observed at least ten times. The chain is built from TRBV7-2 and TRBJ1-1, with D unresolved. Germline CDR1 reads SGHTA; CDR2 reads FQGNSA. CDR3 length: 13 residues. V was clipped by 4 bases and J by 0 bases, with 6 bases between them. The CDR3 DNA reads TGTGCCAGCAGCTCCCTCATGAACACTGAAGCTTTCTTT. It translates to CASSSLMNTEAFF.

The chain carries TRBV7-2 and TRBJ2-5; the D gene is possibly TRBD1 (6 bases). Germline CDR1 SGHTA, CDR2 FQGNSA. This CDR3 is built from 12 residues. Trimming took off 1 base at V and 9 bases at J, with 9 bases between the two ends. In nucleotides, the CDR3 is TGTGCCAGCAGCTTAGGGGGGCAGCCCCAGTACTTC. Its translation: CASSLGGQPQYF.

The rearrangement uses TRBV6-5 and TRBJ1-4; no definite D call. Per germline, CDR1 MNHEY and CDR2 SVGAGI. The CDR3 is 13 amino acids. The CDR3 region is CATLGRPGEKLFF. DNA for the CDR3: TGTGCAACCCTCGGGCGCCCGGGTGAAAAACTGTTTTTT.

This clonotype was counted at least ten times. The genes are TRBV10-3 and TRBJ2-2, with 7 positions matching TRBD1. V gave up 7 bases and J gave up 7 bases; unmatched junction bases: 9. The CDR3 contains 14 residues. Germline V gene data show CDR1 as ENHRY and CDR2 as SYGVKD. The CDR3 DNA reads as TGTGCCATCACCTACAGGGGCGAAGGCGGGGAGCTGTTTTTT. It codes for CAITYRGEGGELFF.

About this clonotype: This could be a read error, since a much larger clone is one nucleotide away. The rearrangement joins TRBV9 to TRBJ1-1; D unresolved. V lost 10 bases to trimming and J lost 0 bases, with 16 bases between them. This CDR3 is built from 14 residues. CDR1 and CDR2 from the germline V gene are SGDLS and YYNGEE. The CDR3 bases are TGTGCCGGCACCCCAGACAACCTGAACACTGAAGCTTTCTTT. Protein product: CAGTPDNLNTEAFF.

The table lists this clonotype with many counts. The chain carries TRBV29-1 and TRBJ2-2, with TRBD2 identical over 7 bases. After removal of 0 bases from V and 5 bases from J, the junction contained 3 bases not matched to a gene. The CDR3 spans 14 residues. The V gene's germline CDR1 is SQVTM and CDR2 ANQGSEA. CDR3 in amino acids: CSVEEAGATGELFF. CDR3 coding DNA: TGCAGCGTTGAAGAGGCGGGAGCGACCGGGGAGCTGTTTTTT.

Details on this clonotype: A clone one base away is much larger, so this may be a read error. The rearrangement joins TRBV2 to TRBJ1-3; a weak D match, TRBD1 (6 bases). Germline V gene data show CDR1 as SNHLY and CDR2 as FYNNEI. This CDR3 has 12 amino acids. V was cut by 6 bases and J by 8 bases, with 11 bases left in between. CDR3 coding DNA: TGTGCCAGCAGCCGCAAGGGGGACACCATATATTTT. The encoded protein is CASSRKGDTIYF.

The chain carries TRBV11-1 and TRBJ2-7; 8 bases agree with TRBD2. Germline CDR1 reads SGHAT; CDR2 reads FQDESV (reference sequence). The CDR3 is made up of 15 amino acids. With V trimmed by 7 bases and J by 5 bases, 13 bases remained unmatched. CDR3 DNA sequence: TGTGCCAGCATCTACTTCCAGCGGGGGTCGGACGAGCAGTACTTC. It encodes CASIYFQRGSDEQYF.

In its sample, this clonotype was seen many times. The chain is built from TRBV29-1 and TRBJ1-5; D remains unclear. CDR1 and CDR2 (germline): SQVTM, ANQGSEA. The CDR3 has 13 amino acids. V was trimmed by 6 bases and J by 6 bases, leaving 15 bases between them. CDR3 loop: CSVAEGVGQPQHF. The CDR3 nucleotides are TGCAGCGTCGCCGAAGGCGTGGGTCAGCCCCAGCATTTT. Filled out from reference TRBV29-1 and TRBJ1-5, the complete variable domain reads SAVISQKPSRDICQRGTSLTIQCQVDSQVTMMFWYRQQPGQSLTLIATANQGSEATYESGFVIDKFPISRPNLTFSTLTVSNMSPEDSSIYLCSVAEGVGQPQHFGDGTRLSIL.

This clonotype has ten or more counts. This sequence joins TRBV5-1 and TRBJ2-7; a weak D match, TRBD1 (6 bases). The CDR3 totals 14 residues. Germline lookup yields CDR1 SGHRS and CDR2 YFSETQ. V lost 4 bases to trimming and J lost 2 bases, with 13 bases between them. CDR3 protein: CASSPGTPTYEQYF. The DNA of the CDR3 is TGCGCCAGCAGCCCCGGGACACCTACCTACGAGCAGTACTTC.

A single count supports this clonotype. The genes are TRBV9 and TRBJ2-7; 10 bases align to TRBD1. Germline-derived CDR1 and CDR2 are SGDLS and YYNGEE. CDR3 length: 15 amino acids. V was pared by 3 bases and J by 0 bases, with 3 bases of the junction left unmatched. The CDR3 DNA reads TGTGCCAGCAGCGGGGGGACAGGGGCCTCCTACGAGCAGTACTTC. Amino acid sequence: CASSGGTGASYEQYF.

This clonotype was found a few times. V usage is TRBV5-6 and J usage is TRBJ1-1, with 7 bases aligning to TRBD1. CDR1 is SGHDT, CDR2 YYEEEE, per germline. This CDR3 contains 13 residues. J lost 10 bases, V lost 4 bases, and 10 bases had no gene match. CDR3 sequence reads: CASSIGTARAAFF. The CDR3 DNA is TGTGCCAGCAGCATCGGGACAGCACGTGCAGCTTTCTTT.

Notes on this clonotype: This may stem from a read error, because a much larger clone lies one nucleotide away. The CDR3, as DNA: TGTGCCAGCGGCCGACCCATGAACACTGAAGCTTTCTTT. Residues: CASGRPMNTEAFF. This chain connects TRBV7-9 to TRBJ1-1; D unresolved. The CDR3 is 13 residues long. V gave up 8 bases and J gave up 0 bases, with 10 bases separating them. Germline CDR1 SEHNR, CDR2 FQNEAQ (reference sequence).

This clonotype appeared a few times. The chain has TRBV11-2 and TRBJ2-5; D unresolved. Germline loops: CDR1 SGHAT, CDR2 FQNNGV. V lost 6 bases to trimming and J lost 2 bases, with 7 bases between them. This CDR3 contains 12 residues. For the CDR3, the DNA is TGTGCCAGCAGTTACGTTCAAGAGACCCAGTACTTC. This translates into CASSYVQETQYF.

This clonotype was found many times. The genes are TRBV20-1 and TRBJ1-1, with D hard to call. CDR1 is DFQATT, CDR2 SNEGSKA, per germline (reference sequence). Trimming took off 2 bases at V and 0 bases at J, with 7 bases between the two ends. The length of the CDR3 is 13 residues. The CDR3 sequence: CSARPPVNTEAFF. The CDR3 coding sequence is TGCAGTGCTAGACCCCCGGTGAACACTGAAGCTTTCTTT.

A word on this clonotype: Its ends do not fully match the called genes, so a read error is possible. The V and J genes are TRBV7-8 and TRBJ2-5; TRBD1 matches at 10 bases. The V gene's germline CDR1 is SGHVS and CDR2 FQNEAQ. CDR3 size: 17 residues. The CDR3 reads CASSLVGGTGAGETRYF. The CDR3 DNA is TGTGCCAGCAGCTTAGTGGGTGGGACAGGGGCAGGGGAGACCCGGTACTTC. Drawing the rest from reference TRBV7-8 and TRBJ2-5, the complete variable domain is GAGVSQSPRYKVAKRGQDVALRCDPISGHVSLFWYQQALGQGPEFLTYFQNEAQLDKSGLPSDRFFAERPEGSVSTLKIQRTQQEDSAVYLCASSLVGGTGAGETRYFGPGTRLLVL.

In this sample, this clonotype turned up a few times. CDR3 sequence: CASSDQGMETQYF. In nucleotides, the CDR3 is TGTGCCAGCAGTGATCAGGGAATGGAGACCCAGTACTTC. The chain carries TRBV6-5 and TRBJ2-5, with D perhaps matching TRBD1 (5 bases). The CDR3 contains 13 residues. Germline V lookup: CDR1 MNHEY, CDR2 SVGAGI. V was trimmed by 5 bases and J by 5 bases, leaving 12 bases between them.

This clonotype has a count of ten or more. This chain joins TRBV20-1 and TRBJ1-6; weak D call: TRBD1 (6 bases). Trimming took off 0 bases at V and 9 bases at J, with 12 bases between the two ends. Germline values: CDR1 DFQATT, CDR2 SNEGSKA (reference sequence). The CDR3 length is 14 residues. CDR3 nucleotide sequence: TGCAGTGCTAGAGATCGGTCAGGGGCTTCACCCCTCCACTTT. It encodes CSARDRSGASPLHF.

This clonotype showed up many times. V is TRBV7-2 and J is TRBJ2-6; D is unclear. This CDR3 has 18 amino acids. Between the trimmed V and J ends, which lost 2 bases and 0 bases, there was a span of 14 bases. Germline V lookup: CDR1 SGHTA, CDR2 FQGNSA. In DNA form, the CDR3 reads TGTGCCAGCAGCTTATATAGGCCAGGAAGCTCTGGGGCCAACGTCCTGACTTTC. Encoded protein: CASSLYRPGSSGANVLTF. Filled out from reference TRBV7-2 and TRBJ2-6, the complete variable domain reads GAGVSQSPSNKVTEKGKDVELRCDPISGHTALYWYRQSLGQGLEFLIYFQGNSAPDKSGLPSDRFSAERTGGSVSTLTIQRTQQEDSAVYLCASSLYRPGSSGANVLTFGAGSRLTVL.